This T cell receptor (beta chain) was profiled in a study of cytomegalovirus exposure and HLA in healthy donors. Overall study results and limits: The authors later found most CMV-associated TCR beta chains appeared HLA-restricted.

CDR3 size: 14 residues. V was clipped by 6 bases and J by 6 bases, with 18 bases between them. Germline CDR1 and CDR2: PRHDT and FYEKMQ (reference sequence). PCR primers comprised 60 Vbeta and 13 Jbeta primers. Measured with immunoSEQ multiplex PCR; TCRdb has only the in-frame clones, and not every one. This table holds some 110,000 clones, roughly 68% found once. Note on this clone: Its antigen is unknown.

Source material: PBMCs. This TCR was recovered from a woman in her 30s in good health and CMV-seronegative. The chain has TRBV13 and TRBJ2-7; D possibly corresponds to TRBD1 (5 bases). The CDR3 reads CASRQRGVVGEQYF. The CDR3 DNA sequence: TGTGCCAGCAGACAAAGGGGTGTTGTCGGCGAGCAGTACTTC.